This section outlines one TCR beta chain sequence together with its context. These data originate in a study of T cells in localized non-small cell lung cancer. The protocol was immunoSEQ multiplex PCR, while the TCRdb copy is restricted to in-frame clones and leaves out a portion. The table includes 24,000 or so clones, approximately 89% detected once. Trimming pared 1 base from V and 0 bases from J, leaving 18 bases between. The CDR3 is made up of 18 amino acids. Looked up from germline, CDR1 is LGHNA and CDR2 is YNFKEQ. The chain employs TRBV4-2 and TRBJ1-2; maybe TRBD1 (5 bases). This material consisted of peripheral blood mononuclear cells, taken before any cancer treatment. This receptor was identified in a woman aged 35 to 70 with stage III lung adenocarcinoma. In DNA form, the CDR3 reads TGTGCCAGCAGCCAAGTAGGAGCAGGCACAGGCACTAACTATGGCTACACCTTC. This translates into CASSQVGAGTGTNYGYTF.